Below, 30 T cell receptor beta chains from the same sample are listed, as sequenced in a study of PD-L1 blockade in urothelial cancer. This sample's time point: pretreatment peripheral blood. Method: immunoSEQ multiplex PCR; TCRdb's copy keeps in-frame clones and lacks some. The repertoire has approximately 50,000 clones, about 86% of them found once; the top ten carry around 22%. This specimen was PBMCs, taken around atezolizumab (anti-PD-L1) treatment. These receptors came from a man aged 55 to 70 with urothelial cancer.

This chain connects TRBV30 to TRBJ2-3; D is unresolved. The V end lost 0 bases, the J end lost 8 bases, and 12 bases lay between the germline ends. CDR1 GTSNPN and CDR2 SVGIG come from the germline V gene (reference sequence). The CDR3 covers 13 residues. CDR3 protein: CAWSVEDLSTQYF. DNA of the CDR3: TGTGCCTGGAGTGTAGAGGATCTTAGTACGCAGTATTTT.

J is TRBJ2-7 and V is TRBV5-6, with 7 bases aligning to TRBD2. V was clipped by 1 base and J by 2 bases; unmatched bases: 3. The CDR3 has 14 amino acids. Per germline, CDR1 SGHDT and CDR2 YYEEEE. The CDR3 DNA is TGTGCCAGCAGCTTGCCTGGACTAGCCTACGAGCAGTACTTC. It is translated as CASSLPGLAYEQYF.

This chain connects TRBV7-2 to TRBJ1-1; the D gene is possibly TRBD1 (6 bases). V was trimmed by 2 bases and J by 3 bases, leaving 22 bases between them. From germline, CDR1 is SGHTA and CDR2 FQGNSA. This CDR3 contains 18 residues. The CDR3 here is CASSLLGQGLVSDTEAFF. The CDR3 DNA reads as TGTGCCAGCAGCTTATTGGGGCAGGGGTTAGTATCGGACACTGAAGCTTTCTTT.

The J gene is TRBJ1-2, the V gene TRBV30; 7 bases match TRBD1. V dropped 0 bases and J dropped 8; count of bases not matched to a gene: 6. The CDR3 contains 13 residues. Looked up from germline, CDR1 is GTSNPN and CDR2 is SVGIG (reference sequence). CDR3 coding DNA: TGTGCCTGGAGTGTAGACAGGGCAGAGGGCTACACCTTC. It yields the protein CAWSVDRAEGYTF.

The CDR3 loop reads CASSKGPGEFGNQPQHF. In DNA, the CDR3 is TGTGCCAGCAGCAAGGGCCCAGGGGAATTCGGCAATCAGCCCCAGCATTTT. The rearrangement links TRBV5-6 to TRBJ1-5; D may be TRBD1 (6 bases). Trimming shortened V by 4 bases and J by 2 bases, and 19 bases separated the two germline ends. The CDR3 is 17 residues long. From germline, CDR1 is SGHDT and CDR2 YYEEEE.

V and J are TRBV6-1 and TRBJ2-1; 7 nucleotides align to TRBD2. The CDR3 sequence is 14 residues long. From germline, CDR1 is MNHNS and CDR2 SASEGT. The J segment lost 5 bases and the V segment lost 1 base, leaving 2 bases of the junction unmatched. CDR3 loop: CASSEESGDNEQFF. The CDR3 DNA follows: TGTGCCAGCAGTGAAGAAAGCGGGGACAATGAGCAGTTCTTC.

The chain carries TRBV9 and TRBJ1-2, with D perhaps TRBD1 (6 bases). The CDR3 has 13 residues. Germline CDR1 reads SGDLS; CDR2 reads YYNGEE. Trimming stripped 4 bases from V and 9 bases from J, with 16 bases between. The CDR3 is CASSPSGTLSYTF. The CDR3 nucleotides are TGTGCCAGCAGCCCCAGCGGGACACTAAGCTACACCTTC.

This CDR3 reads CASRPTSGEQFF. The CDR3 nucleotides are TGTGCCAGCAGACCAACTAGCGGTGAGCAGTTCTTC. The chain combines TRBV6-5 with TRBJ2-1, with 8 nucleotides matching TRBD2. V dropped 6 bases and J dropped 9; count of bases not matched to a gene: 4. The CDR3 totals 12 residues. Germline-derived CDR1 and CDR2 are MNHEY and SVGAGI.

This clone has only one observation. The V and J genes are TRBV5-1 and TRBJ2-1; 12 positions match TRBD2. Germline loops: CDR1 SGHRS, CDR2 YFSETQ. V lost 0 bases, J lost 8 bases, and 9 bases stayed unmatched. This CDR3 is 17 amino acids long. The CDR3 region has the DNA TGCGCCAGCAGCTTGGTGACTAGCGGGGGCCCTTTGGATGAGCAGTTCTTC. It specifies CASSLVTSGGPLDEQFF.

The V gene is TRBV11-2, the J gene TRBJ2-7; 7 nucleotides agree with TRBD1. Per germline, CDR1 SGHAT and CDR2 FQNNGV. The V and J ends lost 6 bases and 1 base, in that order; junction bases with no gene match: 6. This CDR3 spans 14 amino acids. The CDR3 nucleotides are TGTGCCAGCAGAATGACAGGGTTTTCCTACGAGCAGTACTTC. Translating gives CASRMTGFSYEQYF.

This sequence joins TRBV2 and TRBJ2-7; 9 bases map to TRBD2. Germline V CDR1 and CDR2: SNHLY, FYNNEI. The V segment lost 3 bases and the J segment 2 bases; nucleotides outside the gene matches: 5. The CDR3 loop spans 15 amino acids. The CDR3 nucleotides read TGTGCCAGCAGTGAGATTAGCGGGAGCACCTACGAGCAGTACTTC. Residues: CASSEISGSTYEQYF. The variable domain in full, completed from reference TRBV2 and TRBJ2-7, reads EPEVTQTPSHQVTQMGQEVILRCVPISNHLYFYWYRQILGQKVEFLVSFYNNEISEKSEIFDDQFSVERPDGSNFTLKIRSTKLEDSAMYFCASSEISGSTYEQYFGPGTRLTVT.

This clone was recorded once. CDR3 in DNA: TGTGCCAGCAGGAAACAGGGGCGCACTGAAGCTTTCTTT. It specifies CASRKQGRTEAFF. This sequence joins TRBV11-2 and TRBJ1-1, with TRBD1 matching 7 bases. Per the germline V gene, CDR1 is SGHAT and CDR2 is FQNNGV. Losses at the gene ends were 6 bases for V and 4 bases for J; bases not matched to a gene: 5. The CDR3 is 13 amino acids.

CDR3 DNA: TGTGCCAGCAGCTTAGCGGGGGTGGACAGAACGCAGTATTTT. As protein: CASSLAGVDRTQYF. The V gene is TRBV7-2, the J gene TRBJ2-3; D perhaps matches TRBD1 (6 bases). Germline values: CDR1 SGHTA, CDR2 FQGNSA. The V end lost 0 bases, the J end lost 9 bases, and 13 bases lay between the germline ends. This CDR3 has 14 residues.

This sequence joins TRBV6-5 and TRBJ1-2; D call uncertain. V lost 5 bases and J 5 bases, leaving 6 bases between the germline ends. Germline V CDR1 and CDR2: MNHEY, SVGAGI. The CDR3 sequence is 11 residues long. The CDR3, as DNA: TGTGCCAGCAGTAACAGTTATGGCTACACCTTC. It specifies CASSNSYGYTF.

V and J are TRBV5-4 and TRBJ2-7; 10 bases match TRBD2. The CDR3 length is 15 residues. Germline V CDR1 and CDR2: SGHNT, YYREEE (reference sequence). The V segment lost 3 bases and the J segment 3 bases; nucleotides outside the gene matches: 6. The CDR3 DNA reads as TGTGCCAGCAGCTGGGCGGAGCGGGGGGGCTACGAGCAGTACTTC. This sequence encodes CASSWAERGGYEQYF. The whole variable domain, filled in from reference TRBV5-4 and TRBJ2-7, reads ETGVTQSPTHLIKTRGQQVTLRCSSQSGHNTVSWYQQALGQGPQFIFQYYREEENGRGNFPPRFSGLQFPNYSSELNVNALELDDSALYLCASSWAERGGYEQYFGPGTRLTVT.

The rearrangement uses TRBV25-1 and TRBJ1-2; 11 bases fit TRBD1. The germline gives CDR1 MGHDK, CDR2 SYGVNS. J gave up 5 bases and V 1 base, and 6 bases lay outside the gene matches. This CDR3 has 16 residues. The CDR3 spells CASSEFGGTGGYGYTF. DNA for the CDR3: TGTGCCAGCAGTGAATTTGGAGGGACAGGGGGATATGGCTACACCTTC.

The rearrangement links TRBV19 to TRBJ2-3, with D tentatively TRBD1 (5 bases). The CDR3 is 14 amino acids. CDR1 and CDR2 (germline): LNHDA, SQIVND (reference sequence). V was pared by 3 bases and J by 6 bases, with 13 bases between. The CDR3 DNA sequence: TGTGCCAGTAGTATCAACACTAAGGGGGATACGCAGTATTTT. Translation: CASSINTKGDTQYF.

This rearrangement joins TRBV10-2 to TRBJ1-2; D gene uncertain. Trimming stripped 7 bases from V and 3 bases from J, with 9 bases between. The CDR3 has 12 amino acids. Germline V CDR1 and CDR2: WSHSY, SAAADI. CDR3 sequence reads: CASTGLYYGYTF. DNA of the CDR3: TGCGCCAGCACAGGACTCTACTATGGCTACACCTTC.

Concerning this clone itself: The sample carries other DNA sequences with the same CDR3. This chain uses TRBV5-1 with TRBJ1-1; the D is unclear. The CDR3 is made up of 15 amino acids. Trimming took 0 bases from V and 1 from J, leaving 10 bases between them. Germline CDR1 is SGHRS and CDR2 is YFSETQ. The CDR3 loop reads CASSLVAGGNTEAFF. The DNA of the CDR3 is TGCGCCAGCAGCTTGGTGGCGGGTGGGAACACTGAAGCTTTCTTT. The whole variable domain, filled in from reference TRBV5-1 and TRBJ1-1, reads KAGVTQTPRYLIKTRGQQVTLSCSPISGHRSVSWYQQTPGQGLQFLFEYFSETQRNKGNFPGRFSGRQFSNSRSEMNVSTLELGDSALYLCASSLVAGGNTEAFFGQGTRLTVV.

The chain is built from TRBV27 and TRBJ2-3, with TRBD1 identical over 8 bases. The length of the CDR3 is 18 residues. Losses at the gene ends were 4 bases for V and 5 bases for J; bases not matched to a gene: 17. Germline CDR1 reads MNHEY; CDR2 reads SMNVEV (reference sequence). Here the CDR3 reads CASSSRTSWTGKRDTQYF. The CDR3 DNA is TGTGCCAGCAGTTCAAGGACCTCCTGGACAGGGAAACGAGATACGCAGTATTTT.

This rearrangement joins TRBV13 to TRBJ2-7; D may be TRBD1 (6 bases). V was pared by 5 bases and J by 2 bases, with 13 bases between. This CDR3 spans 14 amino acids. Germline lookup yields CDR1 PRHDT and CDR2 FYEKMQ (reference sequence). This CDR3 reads CASSPPGHPYEQYF. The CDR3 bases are TGTGCCAGCAGCCCGCCGGGACACCCCTACGAGCAGTACTTC.

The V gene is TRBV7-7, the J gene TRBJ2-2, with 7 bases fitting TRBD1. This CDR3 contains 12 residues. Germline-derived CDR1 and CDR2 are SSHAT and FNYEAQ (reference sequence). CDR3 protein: CASRGYTGELFF. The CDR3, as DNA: TGTGCATCCAGGGGGTACACCGGGGAGCTGTTTTTT.

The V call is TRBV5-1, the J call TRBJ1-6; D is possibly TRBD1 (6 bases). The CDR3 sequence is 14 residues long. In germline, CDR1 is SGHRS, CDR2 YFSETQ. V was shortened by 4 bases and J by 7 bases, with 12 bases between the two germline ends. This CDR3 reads CASSRAGENSPLHF. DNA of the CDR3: TGCGCCAGCAGCAGGGCAGGGGAAAATTCACCCCTCCACTTT.

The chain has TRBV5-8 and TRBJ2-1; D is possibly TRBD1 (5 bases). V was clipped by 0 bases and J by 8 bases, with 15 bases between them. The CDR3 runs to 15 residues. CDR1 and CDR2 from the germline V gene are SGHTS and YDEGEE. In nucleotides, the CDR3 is TGTGCCAGCAGCTTGGGCGCAGGGAACATTCATGAGCAGTTCTTC. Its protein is CASSLGAGNIHEQFF.

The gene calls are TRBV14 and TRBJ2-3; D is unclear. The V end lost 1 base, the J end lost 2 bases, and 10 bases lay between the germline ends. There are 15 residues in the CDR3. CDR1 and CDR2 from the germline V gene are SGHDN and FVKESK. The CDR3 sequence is CASSQAQAPTDTQYF. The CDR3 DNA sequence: TGTGCCAGCAGCCAAGCCCAAGCCCCCACAGATACGCAGTATTTT.

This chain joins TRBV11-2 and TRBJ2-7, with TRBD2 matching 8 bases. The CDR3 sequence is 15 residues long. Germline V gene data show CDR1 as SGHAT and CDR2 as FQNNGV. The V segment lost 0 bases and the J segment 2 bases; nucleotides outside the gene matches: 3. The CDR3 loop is CASSLESSGTYEQYF. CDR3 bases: TGTGCCAGCAGCTTAGAGAGTAGCGGGACCTACGAGCAGTACTTC.

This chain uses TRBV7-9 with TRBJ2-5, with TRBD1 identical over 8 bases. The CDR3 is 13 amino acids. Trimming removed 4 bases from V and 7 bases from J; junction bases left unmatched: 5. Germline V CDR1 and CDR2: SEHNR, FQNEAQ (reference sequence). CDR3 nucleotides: TGTGCCAGCAGCTCGGACAGGGTCGGGACCCAGTACTTC. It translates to CASSSDRVGTQYF.

The CDR3 loop reads CAWRGRTGERQPQHF. DNA of the CDR3: TGTGCCTGGAGGGGACGGACAGGGGAGAGGCAGCCCCAGCATTTT. This chain uses TRBV30 with TRBJ1-5; TRBD1 agrees at 9 bases. The CDR3 is made up of 15 amino acids. Per germline, CDR1 GTSNPN and CDR2 SVGIG (reference sequence). Trimming at V came to 3 bases and at J to 7 bases, leaving 10 bases not matched to a gene.

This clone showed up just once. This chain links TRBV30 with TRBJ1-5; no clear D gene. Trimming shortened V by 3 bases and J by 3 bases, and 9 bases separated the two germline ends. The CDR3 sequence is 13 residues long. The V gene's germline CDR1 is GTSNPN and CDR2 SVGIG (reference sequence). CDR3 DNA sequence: TGTGCCTGGAGAAAACAGCTCAATCAGCCCCAGCATTTT. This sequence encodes CAWRKQLNQPQHF.

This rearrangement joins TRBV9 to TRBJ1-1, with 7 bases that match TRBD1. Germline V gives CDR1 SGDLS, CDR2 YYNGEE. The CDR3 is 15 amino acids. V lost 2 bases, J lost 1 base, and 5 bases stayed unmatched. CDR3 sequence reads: CASSVRDRPNTEAFF. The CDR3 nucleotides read TGTGCCAGCAGCGTCCGGGACAGACCGAACACTGAAGCTTTCTTT. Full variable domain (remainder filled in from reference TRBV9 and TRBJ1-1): DSGVTQTPKHLITATGQRVTLRCSPRSGDLSVYWYQQSLDQGLQFLIQYYNGEERAKGNILERFSAQQFPDLHSELNLSSLELGDSALYFCASSVRDRPNTEAFFGQGTRLTVV.